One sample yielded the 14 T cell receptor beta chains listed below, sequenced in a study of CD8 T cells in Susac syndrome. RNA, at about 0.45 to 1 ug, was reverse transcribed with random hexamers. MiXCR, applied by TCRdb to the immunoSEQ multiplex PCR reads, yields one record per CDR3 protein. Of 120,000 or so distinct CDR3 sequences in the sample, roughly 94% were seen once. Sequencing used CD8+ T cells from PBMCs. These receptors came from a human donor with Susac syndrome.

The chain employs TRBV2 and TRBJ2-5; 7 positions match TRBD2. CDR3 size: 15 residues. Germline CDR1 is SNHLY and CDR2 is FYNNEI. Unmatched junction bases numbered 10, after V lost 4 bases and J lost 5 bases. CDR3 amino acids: CASSGETGGWETQYF. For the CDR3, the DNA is TGTGCCAGCAGTGGCGAGACGGGGGGTTGGGAGACCCAGTACTTC.

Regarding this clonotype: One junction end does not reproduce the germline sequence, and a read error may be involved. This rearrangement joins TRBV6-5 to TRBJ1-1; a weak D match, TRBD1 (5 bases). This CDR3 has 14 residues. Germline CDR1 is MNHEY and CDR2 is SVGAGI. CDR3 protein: CASTYREGDTEAFF. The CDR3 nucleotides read TGTGCCAGCACTTACCGGGAAGGGGACACTGAAGCTTTCTTT.

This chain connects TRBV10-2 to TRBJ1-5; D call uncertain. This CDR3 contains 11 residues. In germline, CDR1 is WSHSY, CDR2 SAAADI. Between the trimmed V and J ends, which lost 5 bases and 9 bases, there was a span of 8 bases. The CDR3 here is CASSTLGPQHF. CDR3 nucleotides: TGCGCCAGCAGTACCCTTGGGCCCCAGCATTTT.

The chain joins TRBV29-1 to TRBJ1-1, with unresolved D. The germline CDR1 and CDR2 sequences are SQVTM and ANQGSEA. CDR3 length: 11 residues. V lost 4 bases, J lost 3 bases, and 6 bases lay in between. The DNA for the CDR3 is TGCAGCGTTGGAGGGTACACTGAAGCTTTCTTT. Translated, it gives CSVGGYTEAFF.

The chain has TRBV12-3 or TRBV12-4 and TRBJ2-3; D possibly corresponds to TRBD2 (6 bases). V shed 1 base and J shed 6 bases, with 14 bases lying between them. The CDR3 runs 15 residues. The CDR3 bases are TGTGCCAGCAGTTTAGGCCAGGGAGGAGCGGATACGCAGTATTTT. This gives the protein CASSLGQGGADTQYF.

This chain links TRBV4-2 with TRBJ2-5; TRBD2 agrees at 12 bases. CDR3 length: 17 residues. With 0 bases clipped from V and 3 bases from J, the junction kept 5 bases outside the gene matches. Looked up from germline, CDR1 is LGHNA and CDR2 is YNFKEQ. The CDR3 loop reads CASSQDELAGGEETQYF. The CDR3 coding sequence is TGTGCCAGCAGCCAAGATGAGCTAGCGGGGGGGGAAGAGACCCAGTACTTC.

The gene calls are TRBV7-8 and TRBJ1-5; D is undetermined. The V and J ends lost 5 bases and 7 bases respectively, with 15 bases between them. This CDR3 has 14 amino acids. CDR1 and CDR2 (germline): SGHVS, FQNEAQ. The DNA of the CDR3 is TGTGCCAGCAGCCCCGAAGAGGGTTTCCAGCCCCAGCATTTT. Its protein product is CASSPEEGFQPQHF.

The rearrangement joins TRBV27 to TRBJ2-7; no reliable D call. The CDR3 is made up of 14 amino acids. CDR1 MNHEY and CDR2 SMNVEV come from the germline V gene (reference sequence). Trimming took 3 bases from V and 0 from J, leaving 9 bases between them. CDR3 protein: CASSFSRPSYEQYF. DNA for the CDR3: TGTGCCAGCAGTTTTAGCAGGCCCTCCTACGAGCAGTACTTC.

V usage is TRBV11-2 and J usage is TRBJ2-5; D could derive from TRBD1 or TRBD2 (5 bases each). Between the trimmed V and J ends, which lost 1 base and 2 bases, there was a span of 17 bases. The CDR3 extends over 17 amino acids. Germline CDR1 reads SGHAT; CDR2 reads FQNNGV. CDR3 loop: CASSLVGDQGPQETQYF. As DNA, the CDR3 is TGTGCCAGCAGCTTAGTAGGAGACCAGGGACCGCAAGAGACCCAGTACTTC.

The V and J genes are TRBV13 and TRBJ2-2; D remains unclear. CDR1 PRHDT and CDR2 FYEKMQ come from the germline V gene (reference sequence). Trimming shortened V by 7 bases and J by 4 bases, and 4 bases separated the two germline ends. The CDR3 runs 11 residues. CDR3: CASKTTGELFF. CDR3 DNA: TGTGCCAGCAAGACCACCGGGGAGCTGTTTTTT.

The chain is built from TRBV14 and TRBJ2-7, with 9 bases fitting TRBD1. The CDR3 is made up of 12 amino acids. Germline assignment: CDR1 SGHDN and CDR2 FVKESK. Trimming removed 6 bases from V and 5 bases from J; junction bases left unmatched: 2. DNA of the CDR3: TGTGCCAGCAGGGGACAGGGCCACGAGCAGTACTTC. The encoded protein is CASRGQGHEQYF.

CDR3 nucleotide sequence: TGTGCCAGTAGAGGGGACAGCTATTACAATGAGCAGTTCTTC. This translates into CASRGDSYYNEQFF. The chain carries TRBV19 and TRBJ2-1, with 7 nucleotides matching TRBD1. This CDR3 spans 14 amino acids. The ends lost 6 bases at V and 4 bases at J; junction bases unmatched: 6. Germline values: CDR1 LNHDA, CDR2 SQIVND (reference sequence).

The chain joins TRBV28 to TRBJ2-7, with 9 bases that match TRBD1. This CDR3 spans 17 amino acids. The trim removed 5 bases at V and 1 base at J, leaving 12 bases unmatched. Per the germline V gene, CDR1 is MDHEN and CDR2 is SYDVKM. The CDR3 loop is CASSQPGTGRGSYEQYF. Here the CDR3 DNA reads TGTGCCAGCAGTCAACCGGGGACAGGGAGAGGGTCCTACGAGCAGTACTTC.

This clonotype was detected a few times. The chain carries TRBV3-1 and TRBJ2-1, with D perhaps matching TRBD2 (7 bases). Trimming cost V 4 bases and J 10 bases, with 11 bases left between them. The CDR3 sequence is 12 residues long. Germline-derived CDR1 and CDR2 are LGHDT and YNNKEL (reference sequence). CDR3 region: CASSPGGGEQFF. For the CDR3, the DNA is TGTGCCAGCAGCCCGGGGGGCGGGGAGCAGTTCTTC.